The 11 T cell receptor beta chains reported below all come from one sample, sequenced in a study of CDR3 diversity in severe acne (dated by TCRdb to between 2018 and 2021). Library generation was performed with PCR. The reads were generated on an Illumina HiSeq 2000. The public reads were run again by TCRdb, first through fastp at Q25 and then through MiXCR, and only productive beta chains were kept. Rows are combined by CDR3 protein, so each entry shows the most common genes and DNA. This sample holds around 83,000 distinct CDR3 sequences; around 50% were observed only once. The ten largest account for around 10% of the sample. Sequenced sample: blood. The origin of the receptors is a male donor with severe acne vulgaris.

The genes are TRBV29-1 and TRBJ1-5; no definite D call. The CDR3 spans 13 residues. Germline CDR1 SQVTM, CDR2 ANQGSEA. The V end was cut by 4 bases, the J end by 2 bases, with 9 bases between. The CDR3, as DNA: TGCAGCGTTGGGACCGGGGGCAATCAGCCCCAGCATTTT. This codes for CSVGTGGNQPQHF.

The gene calls are TRBV29-1 and TRBJ2-5, with a possible D match to TRBD1 (6 bases). The CDR3 runs to 12 residues. Germline V gene sequence: CDR1 SQVTM, CDR2 ANQGSEA. Trimming removed 0 bases at V and 9 bases at J, with 11 bases between. The CDR3 sequence: CSVEDPAGAQYF. CDR3 nucleotide sequence: TGCAGCGTTGAAGATCCGGCAGGGGCCCAGTACTTC. The whole variable domain, filled in from reference TRBV29-1 and TRBJ2-5, reads SAVISQKPSRDICQRGTSLTIQCQVDSQVTMMFWYRQQPGQSLTLIATANQGSEATYESGFVIDKFPISRPNLTFSTLTVSNMSPEDSSIYLCSVEDPAGAQYFGPGTRLLVL.

As concerns this clonotype: The junction does not match germline at one end; this may be a read error. This chain links TRBV9 with TRBJ2-1; 7 nucleotides match TRBD1. The germline gives CDR1 SGDLS, CDR2 YYNGEE. The CDR3 loop spans 15 amino acids. The CDR3 loop reads CASSARDSSYNEQHF. The CDR3 coding sequence is TGTGCCAGCAGCGCAAGGGACAGCTCCTACAATGAGCAGCACTTC.

The rearrangement joins TRBV7-9 to TRBJ2-5; 8 bases fit TRBD1. The germline gives CDR1 SEHNR, CDR2 FQNEAQ (reference sequence). The junction had 7 bases not matched to a gene; V was cut back by 5 bases and J by 2 bases. This CDR3 contains 15 residues. The CDR3 nucleotides read TGTGCCAGCAGCCTCGGGACAGGCAAACAAGAGACCCAGTACTTC. This translates into CASSLGTGKQETQYF.

This clonotype was detected ten times or more. The chain employs TRBV7-9 and TRBJ2-1, with unresolved D. The CDR3 extends over 12 amino acids. V was clipped by 3 bases and J by 4 bases, with 4 bases between them. CDR1 and CDR2 (germline): SEHNR, FQNEAQ (reference sequence). CDR3 residues: CASSLVYNEQFF. The CDR3 DNA reads TGTGCCAGCAGCTTGGTTTACAATGAGCAGTTCTTC. Based on the CDR3 plus reference TRBV7-9 and TRBJ2-1, the full variable domain is DTGVSQNPRHKITKRGQNVTFRCDPISEHNRLYWYRQTLGQGPEFLTYFQNEAQLEKSRLLSDRFSAERPKGSFSTLEIQRTEQGDSAMYLCASSLVYNEQFFGPGTRLTVL.

V and J are TRBV28 and TRBJ2-5; D remains unclear. The CDR3 covers 12 residues. From germline, CDR1 is MDHEN and CDR2 SYDVKM. The ends were cut back, 2 bases at V and 2 bases at J, with 3 bases in the middle. CDR3 DNA sequence: TGTGCCAGCAGTTTAGGTCAAGAGACCCAGTACTTC. It yields the protein CASSLGQETQYF.

In this sample, this clonotype turned up a few times. The chain has TRBV11-2 and TRBJ1-2, with 8 nucleotides matching TRBD1. V shed 4 bases and J 0 bases; nucleotides not matched to a gene: 7. Germline V CDR1 and CDR2: SGHAT, FQNNGV. CDR3 length: 16 amino acids. In DNA form, the CDR3 reads TGTGCCAGCAGCTCTCCGGGACAGGCCGCTAACTATGGCTACACCTTC. It yields the protein CASSSPGQAANYGYTF.

This clonotype was seen only once. This may come from a read error, since a much larger clone is one base off. This chain connects TRBV15 to TRBJ2-5, with unresolved D. The V gene lost 0 bases and the J gene lost 4 bases, with 12 bases spanning the gap. The CDR3 totals 15 residues. Germline CDR1 is LNHNV and CDR2 is YYDKDF (reference sequence). The CDR3 sequence is CATSRDQNRRETQYF. The CDR3 nucleotides read TGTGCCACCAGCAGAGATCAAAACAGACGAGAGACCCAGTACTTC.

The DNA for the CDR3 is TGTGCCAGCAGTGAGCGGGAGCGGAATGAGCAGTTCTTC. This gives the protein CASSERERNEQFF. The V and J genes are TRBV25-1 and TRBJ2-1; TRBD2 agrees at 7 bases. Per the germline V gene, CDR1 is MGHDK and CDR2 is SYGVNS. The J segment lost 7 bases and the V segment lost 3 bases, leaving 3 bases of the junction unmatched. CDR3 length equals 13 residues.

The chain employs TRBV5-1 and TRBJ1-2, with D uncertain. The CDR3 has 16 amino acids. Germline-derived CDR1 and CDR2 are SGHRS and YFSETQ. Trimming left V 0 bases short and J 6 bases short, with 18 bases between. The CDR3 protein is CASSLEEGSRLDGYTF. The CDR3 DNA reads as TGCGCCAGCAGCTTGGAAGAGGGTTCCAGGCTCGATGGCTACACCTTC.

This chain joins TRBV7-3 and TRBJ2-7; unclear D gene. The V end was cut by 5 bases, the J end by 5 bases, with 19 bases between. This CDR3 is 15 amino acids long. Per germline, CDR1 SGHTA and CDR2 FQGTGA. The CDR3 nucleotides are TGTGCCAGCAGCCGAACGGACGGACCAAACGACGAGCAGTACTTC. Translation gives CASSRTDGPNDEQYF.